This T cell receptor beta chain was recovered during a study of Ad26.COV2.S vaccination and SARS-CoV-2 variants. Stated treatment: 15 to 20 received Ad26.COV2.S at low or high dose, single or two shots; several received placebo; per-sample allocation not given. Vaccine and placebo recipients were sampled on day 63 after the first injection. V lost 0 bases, J lost 15 bases, and 9 bases lay in between. The germline V gene has CDR1 LNHNV and CDR2 YYDKDF (reference sequence). The CDR3 runs 12 residues. Sequenced by immunoSEQ multiplex PCR; TCRdb stores in-frame clones only, minus some. Among more than 300,000 clones listed, approximately 86% were seen once.

The sequencing here drew on peripheral blood, taken in a trial of Ad26.COV2.S vaccine versus placebo. The chain carries TRBV15 and TRBJ1-6; D unclear. This TCR came from a person aged 18-60 years who received the Ad26.COV2.S COVID-19 vaccine or a placebo. In DNA, the CDR3 is TGTGCCACCAGCAGAGATGTACATGACCTCCACTTT. Residues: CATSRDVHDLHF.